This T cell receptor (beta chain) was documented in a study of cytomegalovirus exposure and HLA in healthy donors. The PCR used 60 Vbeta and 13 Jbeta primers. The data were produced by immunoSEQ multiplex PCR, yet TCRdb's version contains in-frame clones alone and is incomplete. Of over 95,000 clones in the sample, 65% to 80% were seen once. This clone has only one observation. The antigen is undetermined. Study-wide results and limits: TCR beta V- and J-gene trimming was later associated with a missense DCLRE1C variant.

Germline-derived CDR1 and CDR2 are MDHEN and SYDVKM. The CDR3 has 16 amino acids. Trimming shortened V by 5 bases and J by 1 base, and 15 bases separated the two germline ends. This sequence joins TRBV28 and TRBJ1-5; TRBD1 might be the D (5 bases). Sequencing was performed on PBMCs. The clonotype originates from a man aged 40-49 years in good health and CMV-seropositive. CDR3 amino acids: CASSLWTRRSNQPQHF. The CDR3 DNA follows: TGTGCCAGCAGTCTCTGGACACGGCGAAGCAATCAGCCCCAGCATTTT. Variable domain in full (rest from reference TRBV28 and TRBJ1-5): DVKVTQSSRYLVKRTGEKVFLECVQDMDHENMFWYRQDPGLGLRLIYFSYDVKMKEKGDIPEGYSVSREKKERFSLILESASTNQTSMYLCASSLWTRRSNQPQHFGDGTRLSIL.